Sequencing of this TCR beta chain was carried out in a study of blood T cell repertoires in COVID-19. CDR1 is SNHLY, CDR2 FYNNEI, per germline. This CDR3 is 11 amino acids long. Using immunoSEQ multiplex PCR, the repertoire was profiled, and TCRdb retains in-frame clones only, with some absent. The sample has 60,000 to 75,000 clones; about 91% are singletons. The chain uses TRBV2 and TRBJ2-2; D gene uncertain. The sample was peripheral blood. The receptor was derived from a man aged 35-49 years with COVID-19, enrolled during active disease. The CDR3 spells CACGNTGELFF. The CDR3 bases are TGTGCTTGCGGGAACACCGGGGAGCTGTTTTTT.